Presented here are 29 T cell receptor beta chains from one specimen sequenced in a study of blood T cell repertoires in COVID-19 (dated by TCRdb to 2019 to 2021). Library creation used the immunoSEQ multiplex PCR assay. In TCRdb, the immuneACCESS table is reduced to in-frame sequences with V and J assigned. These tables do not hold every clone; where another copy was compared, an unresolved V gene accounts for under half, and the others remain unexplained. The sample data list a few hundred thousand clones, and approximately 88% of these were observed just once. The ten largest clones take up roughly 6.3% of the sample. The specimen sequenced was PBMCs or T cells enriched from blood (not recorded which). The receptors were gathered from a woman between 35 and 50 years old who had recovered from COVID-19.

The rearrangement uses TRBV5-5 and TRBJ1-1, with D uncertain. Germline V gives CDR1 SGHKS, CDR2 YYEKEE (reference sequence). The CDR3 totals 14 residues. Trimming removed 4 bases from V and 3 bases from J, with 13 bases in between. CDR3 sequence reads: CASSVDLWYTEAFF. The CDR3 region has the DNA TGTGCCAGCAGCGTGGACCTATGGTACACTGAAGCTTTCTTT.

This chain links TRBV19 with TRBJ1-2; 10 bases map to TRBD1. Germline CDR1 LNHDA, CDR2 SQIVND (reference sequence). Trimming removed 5 bases from V and 8 bases from J; junction bases left unmatched: 8. The CDR3 has 14 residues. CDR3 in amino acids: CASSPGQGSYGYTF. The CDR3 coding sequence is TGTGCCAGTAGTCCGGGACAGGGGTCGTACGGCTACACCTTC.

The V gene is TRBV10-1, the J gene TRBJ1-2; the D is unclear. In germline, CDR1 is WNHNN, CDR2 SYGVQD (reference sequence). The CDR3 is 14 residues long. Trimming shortened V by 6 bases and J by 2 bases, and 13 bases separated the two germline ends. The DNA for the CDR3 is TGCGCCAGCAGACTAGTTGGCCCGAACTATGGCTACACCTTC. Its protein product is CASRLVGPNYGYTF.

The V and J genes are TRBV11-2 and TRBJ2-2; D gene uncertain. The CDR3 loop spans 15 amino acids. V was shortened by 0 bases and J by 2 bases, with 7 bases between the two germline ends. Germline CDR1 SGHAT, CDR2 FQNNGV. Here the CDR3 DNA reads TGTGCCAGCAGCTTAGAGCGGAAAAACACCGGGGAGCTGTTTTTT. Residues: CASSLERKNTGELFF.

The chain joins TRBV7-2 to TRBJ2-3; the D gene is possibly TRBD2 (5 bases). The germline V gene has CDR1 SGHTA and CDR2 FQGNSA. V was shortened by 6 bases and J by 0 bases, with 10 bases between the two germline ends. The CDR3 totals 14 residues. CDR3: CASRRDFSTDTQYF. CDR3 in DNA: TGTGCCAGCAGACGGGATTTCAGCACAGATACGCAGTATTTT.

The chain links TRBV18 to TRBJ2-5, with 7 bases lining up with TRBD2. The length of the CDR3 is 15 residues. Germline values: CDR1 KGHSH, CDR2 LQKENI. V trimming: 6 bases; J trimming: 5 bases; junction bases outside the gene matches: 12. The DNA of the CDR3 is TGTGCCAGCTCTCTCCGGGCGGGAGCCTGGGAGACCCAGTACTTC. Protein product: CASSLRAGAWETQYF.

CDR3 coding DNA: TGTGCCAGCAGTTTCCCCGGGACAGGGTACCAAGAGACCCAGTACTTC. Protein sequence: CASSFPGTGYQETQYF. The genes are TRBV28 and TRBJ2-5; 9 nucleotides line up with TRBD1. In germline, CDR1 is MDHEN, CDR2 SYDVKM. This CDR3 comprises 16 residues. V trimming: 3 bases; J trimming: 0 bases; junction bases outside the gene matches: 5.

The gene calls are TRBV2 and TRBJ1-5; the D is unclear. The germline CDR1 and CDR2 sequences are SNHLY and FYNNEI. This CDR3 region has 16 residues. V was clipped by 2 bases and J by 8 bases, with 19 bases between them. The CDR3 DNA follows: TGTGCCAGCAGTGAAAACAAGTTTGGAGGGTCGAAGCCCCAGCATTTT. Translated: CASSENKFGGSKPQHF.

The chain carries TRBV9 and TRBJ2-3; D gene unclear. The germline V and J ends were trimmed by 2 bases and 8 bases, with 15 bases remaining between them. The length of the CDR3 is 14 residues. Germline values: CDR1 SGDLS, CDR2 YYNGEE. The CDR3 spells CASSVRVWRGTQYF. The CDR3 DNA reads as TGTGCCAGCAGCGTCCGGGTCTGGCGAGGTACGCAGTATTTT. Variable domain in full (rest from reference TRBV9 and TRBJ2-3): DSGVTQTPKHLITATGQRVTLRCSPRSGDLSVYWYQQSLDQGLQFLIQYYNGEERAKGNILERFSAQQFPDLHSELNLSSLELGDSALYFCASSVRVWRGTQYFGPGTRLTVL.

V and J are TRBV7-2 and TRBJ2-1; D remains ambiguous. From germline, CDR1 is SGHTA and CDR2 FQGNSA. V lost 7 bases and J 7 bases, leaving 20 bases between the germline ends. This CDR3 has 15 amino acids. The CDR3 reads CASTHSRSLSNEQFF. CDR3 nucleotides: TGTGCCAGCACCCACTCTCGGTCCCTCTCTAATGAGCAGTTCTTC.

This chain links TRBV5-1 with TRBJ2-7; tentative D call: TRBD2 (5 bases). Germline-derived CDR1 and CDR2 are SGHRS and YFSETQ. V was clipped by 4 bases and J by 3 bases, with 14 bases between them. This CDR3 has 14 amino acids. The CDR3 DNA is TGCGCCAGCAGCCCTGGACTCTCCTTCTACGAGCAGTACTTC. Protein sequence: CASSPGLSFYEQYF.

The chain links TRBV24-1 to TRBJ1-2; TRBD1 matches at 7 bases. Germline V gives CDR1 KGHDR, CDR2 SFDVKD. Trimming removed 6 bases from V and 7 bases from J; junction bases left unmatched: 7. The CDR3 contains 13 residues. This chain's CDR3 is CATSRESGGGYTF. For the CDR3, the DNA is TGTGCCACCAGTCGCGAATCAGGGGGTGGCTACACCTTC.

This clone was counted only a few times. The DNA for the CDR3 is TGTGCCAGCACCTCTAGCGGGAACTCCTACAATGAGCAGTTCTTC. It specifies CASTSSGNSYNEQFF. V gene TRBV9 combines with J gene TRBJ2-1; 9 nucleotides line up with TRBD2. The germline CDR1 and CDR2 sequences are SGDLS and YYNGEE. Losses at the gene ends were 6 bases for V and 0 bases for J; bases not matched to a gene: 4. The CDR3 consists of 15 residues.

V and J are TRBV7-3 and TRBJ2-5; perhaps TRBD1 as D (5 bases). The length of the CDR3 is 15 residues. CDR1 is SGHTA and CDR2 is FQGTGA in the germline V gene. The V gene lost 3 bases and the J gene lost 7 bases, with 18 bases spanning the gap. CDR3 in amino acids: CASSLNAGPRVTQYF. The CDR3 nucleotides are TGTGCCAGCAGCTTGAACGCCGGGCCCAGGGTGACCCAGTACTTC.

V and J are TRBV6-1 and TRBJ2-3, with TRBD2 matching over 12 bases. The V and J ends lost 3 bases and 4 bases, in that order; junction bases with no gene match: 2. Germline values: CDR1 MNHNS, CDR2 SASEGT. The CDR3 has 15 residues. The CDR3 DNA reads as TGTGCCAGCAGTGAGCTAGCGGGAGGGGCAGATACGCAGTATTTT. Translating it yields CASSELAGGADTQYF.

This chain connects TRBV7-9 to TRBJ2-3; TRBD2 aligns across 9 bases. V was clipped by 1 base and J by 1 base; unmatched bases: 9. The CDR3 spans 18 residues. CDR1 and CDR2 (germline): SEHNR, FQNEAQ (reference sequence). The CDR3 loop reads CASSLGSGTSSGTDTQYF. The DNA of the CDR3 is TGTGCCAGCAGCTTAGGGTCCGGGACTAGCAGCGGCACAGATACGCAGTATTTT.

V and J are TRBV28 and TRBJ2-7, with TRBD1 identical over 7 bases. V lost 1 base, J lost 1 base, and 4 bases stayed unmatched. The CDR3 covers 15 residues. Looked up from germline, CDR1 is MDHEN and CDR2 is SYDVKM. CDR3 DNA sequence: TGTGCCAGCAGTTTATCGGGCAGGGGGTCCTACGAGCAGTACTTC. This translates into CASSLSGRGSYEQYF.

The chain carries TRBV5-1 and TRBJ2-7; TRBD1 agrees at 11 bases. The CDR3 has 14 amino acids. The V segment lost 2 bases and the J segment 4 bases; nucleotides outside the gene matches: 2. Looked up from germline, CDR1 is SGHRS and CDR2 is YFSETQ. CDR3 in amino acids: CASSFGDRGYEQYF. In nucleotides, the CDR3 is TGCGCCAGCAGCTTTGGGGACAGGGGGTACGAGCAGTACTTC.

This chain connects TRBV5-6 to TRBJ1-6; 11 bases map to TRBD1. The CDR3 is made up of 19 amino acids. J was trimmed by 8 bases and V by 4 bases; bases with no gene match: 17. CDR1 is SGHDT, CDR2 YYEEEE, per germline. As DNA, the CDR3 is TGTGCCAGCAGCCCGTCTACAGGACAGGGGGCGCGGAGGTATTCACCCCTCCACTTT. It encodes CASSPSTGQGARRYSPLHF.

The rearrangement uses TRBV6-2 or TRBV6-3 and TRBJ2-5; tentatively, D is TRBD1 (8 bases). The CDR3 sequence is 15 residues long. Trimming pared 6 bases from V and 1 base from J, leaving 15 bases between. Germline-derived CDR1 and CDR2 are MNHEY and SVGEGT. The CDR3 DNA reads as TGTGCCAGCAGCCGAAGCGGGACAGGCCAAGAGACCCAGTACTTC. This sequence encodes CASSRSGTGQETQYF.

The rearrangement uses TRBV7-6 and TRBJ2-7; D perhaps matches TRBD2 (6 bases). From germline, CDR1 is SGHVS and CDR2 FNYEAQ. V was trimmed by 4 bases and J by 9 bases, leaving 22 bases between them. This CDR3 has 15 amino acids. CDR3 coding DNA: TGTGCCAGCAGCTCTCTAAGCGGGTCACAGTTGGGGCAGTACTTC. It is translated as CASSSLSGSQLGQYF.

The chain carries TRBV28 and TRBJ1-4; 9 bases agree with TRBD1. CDR1 MDHEN and CDR2 SYDVKM come from the germline V gene. This CDR3 region has 14 residues. V was pared by 5 bases and J by 8 bases, with 6 bases of the junction left unmatched. The CDR3 coding sequence is TGTGCCAGCAGTCCCACAGGGGGCCCCGAAAAACTGTTTTTT. Translating gives CASSPTGGPEKLFF.

The rearrangement uses TRBV5-1 and TRBJ1-2, with a weak D call TRBD1 (6 bases). Germline V gene lookup returns CDR1 SGHRS and CDR2 YFSETQ. V lost 0 bases and J 7 bases, leaving 22 bases between the germline ends. The CDR3 runs 17 residues. As DNA, the CDR3 is TGCGCCAGCAGCTTGGCCCTGGGCGGCCAGGGGTTGGGTGGCTACACCTTC. Its protein product is CASSLALGGQGLGGYTF.

The gene calls are TRBV6-5 and TRBJ2-1, with 7 positions matching TRBD2. This CDR3 spans 14 amino acids. V lost 0 bases to trimming and J lost 14 bases; unmatched junction nucleotides: 10. The germline V gene encodes CDR1 MNHEY and CDR2 SVGAGI. Here the CDR3 reads CASSYSRGAGVKFF. For the CDR3, the DNA is TGTGCCAGCAGTTACTCGAGAGGCGCGGGAGTAAAGTTCTTC.

The chain employs TRBV16 and TRBJ1-6; D gene ambiguous. Germline V gene data show CDR1 as KGHSY and CDR2 as FQNENV. V lost 6 bases and J lost 9, with 9 bases in between. This CDR3 comprises 12 residues. This CDR3 is CASSEGFSPLHF. CDR3 DNA: TGTGCCAGCAGTGAGGGTTTTTCACCCCTCCACTTT.

The rearrangement uses TRBV4-1 and TRBJ1-2; the D gene is possibly TRBD1 (6 bases). Germline lookup yields CDR1 MGHRA and CDR2 YSYEKL. This CDR3 is 14 amino acids long. V was shortened by 3 bases and J by 6 bases, with 14 bases between the two germline ends. The CDR3 DNA reads as TGCGCCAGCAGCCAGGGACACGGGACCCATGGCTACACCTTC. Residues: CASSQGHGTHGYTF.

The chain has TRBV18 and TRBJ2-2; 11 nucleotides match TRBD1. This CDR3 has 18 amino acids. Germline CDR1 and CDR2: KGHSH and LQKENI. J lost 2 bases, V lost 0 bases, and 5 bases had no gene match. The CDR3 loop reads CASSPPSGTGGNTGELFF. DNA of the CDR3: TGTGCCAGCTCACCACCATCGGGGACAGGGGGAAACACCGGGGAGCTGTTTTTT. Full variable domain (missing parts from reference TRBV18 and TRBJ2-2): NAGVMQNPRHLVRRRGQEARLRCSPMKGHSHVYWYRQLPEEGLKFMVYLQKENIIDESGMPKERFSAEFPKEGPSILRIQQVVRGDSAAYFCASSPPSGTGGNTGELFFGEGSRLTVL.

This rearrangement joins TRBV7-8 to TRBJ2-1, with D possibly matching TRBD2 (6 bases). V lost 4 bases to trimming and J lost 6 bases, with 7 bases between them. Germline V gives CDR1 SGHVS, CDR2 FQNEAQ. The CDR3 length is 12 residues. The CDR3 loop reads CASSWGVNEQFF. The CDR3, as DNA: TGTGCCAGCAGCTGGGGGGTCAATGAGCAGTTCTTC.

V and J are TRBV5-4 and TRBJ2-1, with 7 nucleotides matching TRBD2. V lost 7 bases, J lost 3 bases, and 7 bases stayed unmatched. The CDR3 is made up of 14 amino acids. Germline V gene sequence: CDR1 SGHNT, CDR2 YYREEE (reference sequence). CDR3 sequence (DNA): TGTGCCAGCTCCCCCGGCGGGAGCTACAATGAGCAGTTCTTC. Amino acids: CASSPGGSYNEQFF.